The source of this T cell receptor beta chain is a study of control samples from healthy donors and cancer patients. The V segment lost 4 bases and the J segment 1 base; nucleotides outside the gene matches: 6. In germline, CDR1 is SGHRS, CDR2 YFSETQ. The CDR3 has 15 amino acids. Here immunoSEQ multiplex PCR was the method, and the copy in TCRdb shows in-frame clones only, minus some. The sample holds over 80,000 clones, approximately 86% seen once. This chain joins TRBV5-1 and TRBJ1-1; TRBD1 aligns across 8 bases. This clonotype was obtained from a man aged 25 to 45 in good health. Sequencing was carried out using blood. DNA for the CDR3: TGCGCCAGCAGCGGAGGACAGGGCAGGAACACTGAAGCTTTCTTT. It encodes CASSGGQGRNTEAFF.